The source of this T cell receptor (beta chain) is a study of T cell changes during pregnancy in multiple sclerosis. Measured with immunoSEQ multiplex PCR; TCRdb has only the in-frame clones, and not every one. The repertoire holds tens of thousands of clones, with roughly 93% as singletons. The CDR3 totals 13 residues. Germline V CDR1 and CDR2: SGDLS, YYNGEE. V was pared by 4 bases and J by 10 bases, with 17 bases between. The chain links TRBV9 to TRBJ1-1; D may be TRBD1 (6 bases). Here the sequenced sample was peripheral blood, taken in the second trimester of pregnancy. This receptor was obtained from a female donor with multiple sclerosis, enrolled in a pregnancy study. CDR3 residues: CASSPTLGAGAFF. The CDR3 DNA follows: TGTGCCAGCAGCCCTACCTTGGGGGCTGGAGCTTTCTTT.